Here is one T cell receptor beta chain with its context. Its antigen is not known. This entry belongs to a study of CD4 T cell repertoires in COVID-19. Across the whole study: Relabeled CFSE-low cells, IL-2-expanded for 10 days, met spikes from other coronaviruses.

These memory T cells were uncultured and sequenced directly after ex vivo isolation. The germline CDR1 and CDR2 sequences are SGHRS and YFSETQ. V lost 4 bases, J lost 0 bases, and 11 bases lay in between. The CDR3 consists of 15 residues. Clones were sequenced by immunoSEQ multiplex PCR, and TCRdb holds only the in-frame ones, with some missing. The repertoire holds tens of thousands of clones, with around 86% as singletons. Study outcomes and limitations: Between about 6 and 28% of SARS-CoV-2 clonotypes also appeared in SARS-CoV and/or HKU1 spike cultures. Two or all three memory subsets shared several highly expanded SARS-CoV-2-reactive clonotypes.

The chain joins TRBV5-1 to TRBJ2-4; tentative D call: TRBD1 (6 bases). Sequencing was performed on central memory CD4+ T cells from blood, taken before the COVID-19 pandemic. The sequence came from a human donor who had COVID-19. The CDR3 loop is CASSNKTGAKNIQYF. In DNA, the CDR3 is TGCGCCAGCAGCAATAAGACAGGAGCCAAAAACATTCAGTACTTC.